Below are 11 T cell receptor beta chains sequenced from a single sample in a study of OX40 agonist ivuxolimab in advanced cancers. Measured with immunoSEQ multiplex PCR; TCRdb has only the in-frame clones, and not every one. The sample holds around 39,000 clones, more than 65% seen once. The sample in question was CD4+ or CD8+ T cells sorted from blood, obtained in a trial of the OX40 agonist ivuxolimab. The receptors here all came from an adult with an advanced solid tumor such as melanoma, head and neck, liver or kidney cancer.

The gene calls are TRBV27 and TRBJ1-5, with 7 bases lining up with TRBD1. V shed 2 bases and J 3 bases; nucleotides not matched to a gene: 1. Per the germline V gene, CDR1 is MNHEY and CDR2 is SMNVEV (reference sequence). The CDR3 sequence is 14 residues long. CDR3 DNA sequence: TGTGCCAGCAGTTTAGGGACAGACAATCAGCCCCAGCATTTT. It codes for CASSLGTDNQPQHF.

The V and J genes are TRBV28 and TRBJ1-1, with 7 positions matching TRBD1. This CDR3 is 14 amino acids long. The junction had 5 bases not matched to a gene; V was cut back by 2 bases and J by 5 bases. Germline loops: CDR1 MDHEN, CDR2 SYDVKM. CDR3 protein: CASSLVSGGTEAFF. The CDR3 region has the DNA TGTGCCAGCAGTTTAGTTTCAGGGGGGACTGAAGCTTTCTTT.

The V and J genes are TRBV9 and TRBJ2-1; 11 positions agree with TRBD2. CDR1 and CDR2 from the germline V gene are SGDLS and YYNGEE. The junction had 2 bases not matched to a gene; V was cut back by 3 bases and J by 6 bases. The CDR3 has 14 amino acids. The CDR3 sequence is CASSGTSGFNEQFF. In nucleotides, the CDR3 is TGTGCCAGCAGCGGGACTAGCGGGTTCAATGAGCAGTTCTTC.

The chain employs TRBV10-3 and TRBJ2-1; 8 bases are shared with TRBD1. The CDR3 contains 15 residues. The germline CDR1 and CDR2 sequences are ENHRY and SYGVKD. J lost 4 bases, V lost 4 bases, and 6 bases had no gene match. Written as DNA, the CDR3 is TGTGCCATCAGTGGAACAGGGGGTAGGTACAATGAGCAGTTCTTC. This encodes CAISGTGGRYNEQFF.

The V gene is TRBV9, the J gene TRBJ1-2; D is perhaps TRBD1 (5 bases). Germline CDR1 SGDLS, CDR2 YYNGEE. CDR3 size: 14 residues. V shed 4 bases and J shed 5 bases, with 15 bases lying between them. In DNA form, the CDR3 reads TGTGCCAGCAGCCCCGGGGGACTAGAATATGGCTACACCTTC. Residues: CASSPGGLEYGYTF.

Only a few counts were recorded for this clone. The chain carries TRBV10-1 and TRBJ2-7; D might be TRBD2 (5 bases). In germline, CDR1 is WNHNN, CDR2 SYGVQD (reference sequence). The length of the CDR3 is 17 residues. Trimming took off 3 bases at V and 0 bases at J, with 18 bases between the two ends. Here the CDR3 DNA reads TGCGCCAGCAGTGACGCGGGTTCAGGAGCGTTCTCCTACGAGCAGTACTTC. Translation: CASSDAGSGAFSYEQYF.

Sample share makes this clone medium-sized. The chain carries TRBV11-2 and TRBJ2-7; 7 bases fit TRBD1. The V gene end was trimmed by 4 bases and the J gene end by 1 base; junction bases not matched to a gene: 1. CDR3 length: 13 amino acids. Germline CDR1 SGHAT, CDR2 FQNNGV. The DNA of the CDR3 is TGTGCCAGCAGCTCGGGACAGTCCTACGAGCAGTACTTC. Protein: CASSSGQSYEQYF.

The chain is built from TRBV10-3 and TRBJ1-2, with a tentative D call TRBD1 (6 bases). V was clipped by 5 bases and J by 6 bases, with 13 bases between them. From germline, CDR1 is ENHRY and CDR2 SYGVKD. This CDR3 contains 13 residues. The CDR3 DNA follows: TGTGCCATCAGTCTACAGGGCCTTCATGGCTACACCTTC. It codes for CAISLQGLHGYTF.

The J gene is TRBJ1-3, the V gene TRBV14, with a tentative D call TRBD1 (6 bases). Trimming removed 3 bases from V and 10 bases from J, with 25 bases in between. Germline lookup yields CDR1 SGHDN and CDR2 FVKESK. The CDR3 runs 17 residues. CDR3 region: CASSQVAAGAPKSTIYF. CDR3 nucleotides: TGTGCCAGCAGCCAGGTCGCCGCGGGGGCACCGAAGTCTACCATATATTTT.

The rearrangement uses TRBV5-1 and TRBJ1-2, with 11 bases fitting TRBD1. V was clipped by 3 bases and J by 4 bases; unmatched bases: 2. Germline lookup yields CDR1 SGHRS and CDR2 YFSETQ. The CDR3 covers 14 residues. The CDR3 region has the DNA TGCGCCAGCAGCTGGACAGGGGGCGGCTATGGCTACACCTTC. Translating it yields CASSWTGGGYGYTF.

CDR3 DNA: TGTGCCAGCAGCATCCCAGACAAACAAGAGACCCAGTACTTC. This gives the protein CASSIPDKQETQYF. This chain links TRBV7-6 with TRBJ2-5; D is ambiguous. V lost 5 bases to trimming and J lost 2 bases, with 12 bases between them. CDR1 and CDR2 (germline): SGHVS, FNYEAQ. The CDR3 runs to 14 residues.